This T cell receptor (beta chain) was profiled in a study of T cell responses to AZD1222 COVID-19 vaccine. The CDR3 runs to 17 residues. Trimming took 0 bases from V and 4 from J, leaving 13 bases between them. The germline V gene encodes CDR1 LGHDT and CDR2 YNNKEL (reference sequence). Method: immunoSEQ multiplex PCR; TCRdb's copy keeps in-frame clones and lacks some. Here the sample spans 150,000 or so clones, about 90% being singletons. The receptor's source is an adult in good health. The gene calls are TRBV3-1 (or the pseudogene TRBV3-2) and TRBJ1-6; D is uncertain. Sequenced here: peripheral blood, sampled on day 0 of AZD1222 vaccination. The CDR3 region is CASSQDRLKFYNSPLHF. CDR3 in DNA: TGTGCCAGCAGCCAAGATAGATTGAAGTTTTATAATTCACCCCTCCACTTT.